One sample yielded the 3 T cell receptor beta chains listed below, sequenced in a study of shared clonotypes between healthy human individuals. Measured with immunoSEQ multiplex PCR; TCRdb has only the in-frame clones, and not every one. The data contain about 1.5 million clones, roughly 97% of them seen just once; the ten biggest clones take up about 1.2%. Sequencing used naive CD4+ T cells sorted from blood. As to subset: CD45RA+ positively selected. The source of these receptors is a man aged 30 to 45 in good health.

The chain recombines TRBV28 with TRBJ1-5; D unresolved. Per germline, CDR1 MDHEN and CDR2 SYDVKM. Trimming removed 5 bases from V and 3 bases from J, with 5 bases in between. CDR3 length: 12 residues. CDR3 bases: TGTGCCAGCAGTGACATCAATCAGCCCCAGCATTTT. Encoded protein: CASSDINQPQHF.

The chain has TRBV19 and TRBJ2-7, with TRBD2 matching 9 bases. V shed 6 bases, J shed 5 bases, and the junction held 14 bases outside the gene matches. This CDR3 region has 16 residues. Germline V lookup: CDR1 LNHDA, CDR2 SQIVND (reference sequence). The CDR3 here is CASSPEFGGRANEQYF. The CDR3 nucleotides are TGTGCCAGTAGCCCTGAATTTGGCGGGAGGGCGAACGAGCAGTACTTC. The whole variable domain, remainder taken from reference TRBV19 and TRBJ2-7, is DGGITQSPKYLFRKEGQNVTLSCEQNLNHDAMYWYRQDPGQGLRLIYYSQIVNDFQKGDIAEGYSVSREKKESFPLTVTSAQKNPTAFYLCASSPEFGGRANEQYFGPGTRLTVT.

CDR3 nucleotides: TGCGCCAGCAGGGAGTCGGCGAACACCGGGGAGCTGTTTTTT. Its protein product is CASRESANTGELFF. V gene TRBV5-1 combines with J gene TRBJ2-2; D gene uncertain. The CDR3 covers 14 residues. V gave up 5 bases and J gave up 0 bases, with 8 bases separating them. Germline assignment: CDR1 SGHRS and CDR2 YFSETQ.